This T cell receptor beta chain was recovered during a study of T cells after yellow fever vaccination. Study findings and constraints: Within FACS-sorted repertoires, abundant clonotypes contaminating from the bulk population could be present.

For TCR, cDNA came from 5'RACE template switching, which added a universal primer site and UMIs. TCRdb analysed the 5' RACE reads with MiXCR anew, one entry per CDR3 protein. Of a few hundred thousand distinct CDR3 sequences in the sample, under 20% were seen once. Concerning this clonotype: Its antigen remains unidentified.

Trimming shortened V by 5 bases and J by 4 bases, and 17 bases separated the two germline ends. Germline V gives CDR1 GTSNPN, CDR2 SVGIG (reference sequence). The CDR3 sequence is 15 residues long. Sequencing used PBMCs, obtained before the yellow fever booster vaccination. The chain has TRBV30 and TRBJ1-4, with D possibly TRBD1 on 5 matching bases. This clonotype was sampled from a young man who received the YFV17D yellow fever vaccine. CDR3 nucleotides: TGTGCCTGGGTCGGCTGGGGCCAGAGTAATGAAAAACTGTTTTTT. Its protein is CAWVGWGQSNEKLFF.